Following are 5 T cell receptor beta chains from one sample sequenced in a study of shared clonotypes between healthy human individuals. Positive CCR7 selection of CD45RO-negative cells yielded the naive CD8 cells, and terminally differentiated effector memory CD45RA+ cells were excluded. Using immunoSEQ multiplex PCR, the repertoire was profiled, and TCRdb retains in-frame clones only, with some absent. The sample has fewer than 850,000 clones; 90% to 98% are singletons. The sequenced sample consisted of naive CD8+ T cells sorted from blood. These receptors all stem from a man aged 30 to 45 in good health.

This clone was detected a few times. At the DNA level, this CDR3 is encoded by other sequences in the same sample as well. This chain links TRBV7-3 with TRBJ2-1; TRBD2 matches 10 bases. Per germline, CDR1 SGHTA and CDR2 FQGTGA. CDR3 size: 16 residues. Trimming at V came to 5 bases and at J to 3 bases, leaving 7 bases not matched to a gene. This CDR3 is CASSPTLAGDYNEQFF. CDR3 coding DNA: TGTGCCAGCAGCCCGACCCTAGCGGGGGACTACAATGAGCAGTTCTTC.

The chain has TRBV2 and TRBJ1-1; D unresolved. The ends were cut back, 5 bases at V and 1 base at J, with 8 bases in the middle. CDR3 length equals 13 residues. Per the germline V gene, CDR1 is SNHLY and CDR2 is FYNNEI. The CDR3 sequence is CASSSGPNTEAFF. CDR3 sequence (DNA): TGTGCCAGCAGTTCCGGACCGAACACTGAAGCTTTCTTT.

V usage is TRBV28 and J usage is TRBJ2-1, with 7 positions matching TRBD2. The V segment lost 7 bases and the J segment 5 bases; nucleotides outside the gene matches: 20. This CDR3 has 18 residues. Per the germline V gene, CDR1 is MDHEN and CDR2 is SYDVKM. The CDR3 is CASIPVIGGTSGDNEQFF. The CDR3 DNA reads as TGTGCCAGCATCCCTGTGATCGGGGGGACCTCGGGGGACAATGAGCAGTTCTTC.

The chain joins TRBV27 to TRBJ2-7, with D tentatively TRBD1 or TRBD2 (5 bases each). V was clipped by 6 bases and J by 3 bases, with 15 bases between them. Germline V gene data show CDR1 as MNHEY and CDR2 as SMNVEV (reference sequence). The CDR3 extends over 14 amino acids. Written as DNA, the CDR3 is TGTGCCAGCAGACCAGGGACGGGCCTCTACGAGCAGTACTTC. Its translation: CASRPGTGLYEQYF.

The chain uses TRBV28 and TRBJ1-5, with a possible D match to TRBD1 (5 bases). Germline values: CDR1 MDHEN, CDR2 SYDVKM. V lost 1 base to trimming and J lost 0 bases, with 13 bases between them. This CDR3 comprises 17 residues. CDR3 protein: CASSLFPTGYSNQPQHF. CDR3 DNA sequence: TGTGCCAGCAGTTTATTCCCCACAGGATATAGCAATCAGCCCCAGCATTTT.